This T cell receptor (beta chain) is from a study of beta chain features in type 1 diabetes. Study results and limitations: Type 1 diabetes patients had moderately but significantly shorter TCRB CDR3s in all four CD4+ subsets.

The CDR3 consists of 14 residues. From germline, CDR1 is MNHNY and CDR2 SVGAGI (reference sequence). Trimming stripped 2 bases from V and 6 bases from J, with 14 bases between. For this clone: What it binds is unknown.

cDNA synthesis used the whole RNA isolate, giving expressed TCRB sequences. Sequencing used immunoSEQ multiplex PCR; TCRdb keeps in-frame clones, though not all of them. The sample has about 280,000 clones, 15% seen once. The sequence was collected from a man aged 18 to 35 with type 1 diabetes. Sequencing input: naive CD4+ T cells from blood. The chain has TRBV6-6 and TRBJ2-7; a weak D match, TRBD1 (7 bases). The CDR3 coding sequence is TGTGCCAGCAGTTACGAGGGGCAGGGGGGCGAGCAGTACTTC. This encodes CASSYEGQGGEQYF.